A single sample gave rise to the 32 T cell receptor beta chains below, sequenced in a study of T cell responses to AZD1222 COVID-19 vaccine. Profiled with immunoSEQ multiplex PCR; TCRdb holds only in-frame clones, not every one. Here the sample spans roughly 130,000 clones, 70% to 90% being singletons. This sample comprised peripheral blood, obtained on day 0 of AZD1222 vaccination. These receptor sequences come from an adult in good health.

The rearrangement links TRBV7-2 to TRBJ2-7, with TRBD1 matching 7 bases. Germline CDR1 reads SGHTA; CDR2 reads FQGNSA. V lost 2 bases and J lost 3; bases outside the gene matches: 7. The CDR3 consists of 15 residues. CDR3 amino acids: CASSLSPDRYYEQYF. CDR3 nucleotides: TGTGCCAGCAGCTTATCCCCGGACAGGTACTACGAGCAGTACTTC.

This clone was counted once. V gene TRBV19 combines with J gene TRBJ1-4; D remains ambiguous. The CDR3 is 13 amino acids. Between the trimmed V and J ends, which lost 3 bases and 5 bases, there was a span of 7 bases. Germline CDR1 and CDR2: LNHDA and SQIVND (reference sequence). The DNA of the CDR3 is TGTGCCAGTAGTATTTACGGGAATGAAAAACTGTTTTTT. Translated: CASSIYGNEKLFF.

The V gene is TRBV4-3, the J gene TRBJ2-3, with 8 bases aligning to TRBD2. V trimming: 4 bases; J trimming: 3 bases; junction bases outside the gene matches: 12. This CDR3 contains 17 residues. Looked up from germline, CDR1 is LGHNA and CDR2 is YSLEER. The CDR3 sequence: CASSPDRVAGSTDTQYF. The CDR3 DNA reads as TGCGCCAGCAGCCCGGACCGGGTAGCGGGGTCAACAGATACGCAGTATTTT.

This sequence joins TRBV30 and TRBJ1-2, with a tentative D call TRBD1 (6 bases). Germline CDR1 and CDR2: GTSNPN and SVGIG (reference sequence). There are 14 residues in the CDR3. Trimming took 0 bases from V and 1 from J, leaving 9 bases between them. The CDR3 here is CAWSVTGLNYGYTF. Here the CDR3 DNA reads TGTGCCTGGAGTGTTACAGGGCTTAACTATGGCTACACCTTC.

The J gene is TRBJ2-5, the V gene TRBV7-6, with 8 bases fitting TRBD2. Germline CDR1 reads SGHVS; CDR2 reads FNYEAQ. After removal of 5 bases from V and 2 bases from J, the junction contained 10 bases not matched to a gene. CDR3 size: 16 residues. The CDR3 nucleotides read TGTGCCAGCAGCCCGCCGGGACTAGGAACGCAAGAGACCCAGTACTTC. Encoded protein: CASSPPGLGTQETQYF. Complete variable domain (other parts from reference TRBV7-6 and TRBJ2-5): GAGVSQSPRYKVTKRGQDVALRCDPISGHVSLYWYRQALGQGPEFLTYFNYEAQQDKSGLPNDRFSAERPEGSISTLTIQRTEQRDSAMYRCASSPPGLGTQETQYFGPGTRLLVL.

V gene TRBV5-1 combines with J gene TRBJ2-1, with D hard to call. CDR1 is SGHRS, CDR2 YFSETQ, per germline. The CDR3 is made up of 12 amino acids. The V gene lost 1 base and the J gene lost 8 bases, with 7 bases spanning the gap. The CDR3 nucleotides read TGCGCCAGCAGCTTGACGGTACATGAGCAGTTCTTC. It is translated as CASSLTVHEQFF.

The chain is built from TRBV9 and TRBJ2-5; weak D call: TRBD1 (5 bases). Trimming took 0 bases from V and 2 from J, leaving 8 bases between them. The CDR3 loop spans 14 amino acids. The V gene's germline CDR1 is SGDLS and CDR2 YYNGEE. This CDR3 is CASSVVDRQETQYF. DNA of the CDR3: TGTGCCAGCAGCGTAGTAGACAGACAAGAGACCCAGTACTTC.

V and J are TRBV19 and TRBJ1-2; no firm D call. V dropped 6 bases and J dropped 4 bases, with 15 bases sitting between them. CDR1 and CDR2 (germline): LNHDA, SQIVND (reference sequence). CDR3 length: 14 residues. In DNA form, the CDR3 reads TGTGCCAGTAGCCCCGCCGGGAGGCTCTATGGCTACACCTTC. This sequence encodes CASSPAGRLYGYTF.

Here the CDR3 reads CASSRSGSGNTIYF. CDR3 sequence (DNA): TGTGCCAGCAGTAGAAGTGGAAGTGGAAACACCATATATTTT. The genes are TRBV6-6 and TRBJ1-3; D not resolved. The CDR3 consists of 14 residues. Germline V CDR1 and CDR2: MNHNY, SVGAGI (reference sequence). Trimming pared 5 bases from V and 3 bases from J, leaving 11 bases between.

V and J are TRBV9 and TRBJ1-1; the D is unclear. The CDR3 loop spans 14 amino acids. With 0 bases removed from V and 5 bases from J, the gap between germline ends came to 11 bases. In germline, CDR1 is SGDLS, CDR2 YYNGEE. CDR3 protein: CASSVGQRGTEAFF. The CDR3 region has the DNA TGTGCCAGCAGCGTAGGGCAGCGAGGGACTGAAGCTTTCTTT.

V is TRBV6-2 or TRBV6-3 and J is TRBJ1-1; D gene uncertain. The CDR3 sequence is 13 residues long. Germline lookup yields CDR1 MNHEY and CDR2 SVGEGT. Between the trimmed V and J ends, which lost 2 bases and 5 bases, there was a span of 9 bases. CDR3 sequence reads: CASSYPFATEAFF. In nucleotides, the CDR3 is TGTGCCAGCAGTTACCCTTTTGCGACTGAAGCTTTCTTT.

V gene TRBV7-2 combines with J gene TRBJ1-1, with TRBD1 as a possible D gene (6 bases). Germline CDR1 SGHTA, CDR2 FQGNSA. CDR3 length equals 14 residues. With 3 bases removed from V and 4 bases from J, the gap between germline ends came to 12 bases. DNA of the CDR3: TGTGCCAGCAGCTTCTACAGGGTGGGCACTGAAGCTTTCTTT. Its translation is CASSFYRVGTEAFF.

This sequence joins TRBV6-2 or TRBV6-3 and TRBJ1-5, with TRBD1 identical over 9 bases. The CDR3 consists of 15 residues. Germline trimming cut 2 bases from V and 4 bases from J; bases unmatched to any gene: 3. The V gene's germline CDR1 is MNHEY and CDR2 SVGEGT. Written as DNA, the CDR3 is TGTGCCAGCAGTTACGCGACAGGGGGTAATCAGCCCCAGCATTTT. The encoded protein is CASSYATGGNQPQHF.

The chain is built from TRBV14 and TRBJ2-7; the D is unclear. Deletions cut 1 base from V and 0 bases from J, with 16 bases between. This CDR3 has 17 residues. Germline V gene sequence: CDR1 SGHDN, CDR2 FVKESK. The CDR3 sequence is CASSQVVGRQNSYEQYF. CDR3 DNA sequence: TGTGCCAGCAGCCAAGTGGTCGGCCGACAAAACTCCTACGAGCAGTACTTC.

This sequence joins TRBV5-6 and TRBJ2-7, with D tentatively TRBD2 (7 bases). The germline CDR1 and CDR2 sequences are SGHDT and YYEEEE. The length of the CDR3 is 15 residues. V was cut by 2 bases and J by 2 bases, with 14 bases left in between. The CDR3 DNA reads TGTGCCAGCAGCTTTATAGGCGGGGGCACCTACGAGCAGTACTTC. Its translation is CASSFIGGGTYEQYF.

This CDR3 is CASSRTLSGNTIYF. The CDR3 region has the DNA TGTGCCAGCTCTCGTACCCTCTCTGGAAACACCATATATTTT. The chain links TRBV18 to TRBJ1-3; D ambiguous. Between the trimmed V and J ends, which lost 6 bases and 0 bases, there was a span of 9 bases. Per the germline V gene, CDR1 is KGHSH and CDR2 is LQKENI. The CDR3 loop spans 14 amino acids.

The rearrangement joins TRBV27 to TRBJ2-5, with TRBD1 matching 10 bases. V lost 4 bases to trimming and J lost 5 bases; unmatched junction nucleotides: 7. This CDR3 spans 15 amino acids. Germline loops: CDR1 MNHEY, CDR2 SMNVEV (reference sequence). CDR3 amino acids: CASSSPGQGRETQYF. CDR3 coding DNA: TGTGCCAGCAGTTCTCCGGGACAGGGGAGGGAGACCCAGTACTTC.

The chain recombines TRBV29-1 with TRBJ1-1; D is unclear. Germline V gives CDR1 SQVTM, CDR2 ANQGSEA. The CDR3 runs to 11 residues. Deletions cut 4 bases from V and 1 base from J, with 4 bases between. CDR3 amino acids: CSVVRNTEAFF. DNA of the CDR3: TGCAGCGTTGTGAGGAACACTGAAGCTTTCTTT.

The gene calls are TRBV19 and TRBJ1-2, with unresolved D. Trimming shortened V by 5 bases and J by 4 bases, and 11 bases separated the two germline ends. In germline, CDR1 is LNHDA, CDR2 SQIVND (reference sequence). The CDR3 runs to 13 residues. CDR3 residues: CASSDAGLYGYTF. Here the CDR3 DNA reads TGTGCCAGTAGTGACGCCGGTCTCTATGGCTACACCTTC.

The chain joins TRBV18 to TRBJ2-7, with 10 bases that match TRBD2. The germline V gene has CDR1 KGHSH and CDR2 LQKENI. The V and J ends lost 3 bases and 6 bases, in that order; junction bases with no gene match: 11. This CDR3 comprises 16 residues. Written as DNA, the CDR3 is TGTGCCAGCTCACCGTCGGGTCAGCGGGGGGGCCTCGAGCAGTACTTC. Protein product: CASSPSGQRGGLEQYF.

The chain couples TRBV11-2 to TRBJ1-1; D is possibly TRBD1 (5 bases). The V gene's germline CDR1 is SGHAT and CDR2 FQNNGV. The CDR3 loop spans 18 amino acids. Trimming removed 5 bases from V and 4 bases from J, with 26 bases in between. In DNA, the CDR3 is TGTGCCAGCAGCCCCAATGGTGGGTCGGCAGGGAGGGGCACTGAAGCTTTCTTT. Translated: CASSPNGGSAGRGTEAFF.

This chain connects TRBV9 to TRBJ2-1; possible D gene TRBD2, 6 bases. CDR1 SGDLS and CDR2 YYNGEE come from the germline V gene. V lost 0 bases to trimming and J lost 5 bases, with 9 bases between them. The CDR3 is 14 residues long. Written as DNA, the CDR3 is TGTGCCAGCAGCGTAGAGGGACTGAACAATGAGCAGTTCTTC. As protein: CASSVEGLNNEQFF.

V and J are TRBV10-2 and TRBJ2-5, with 16 bases lining up with TRBD2. Germline CDR1 is WSHSY and CDR2 is SAAADI. J gave up 2 bases and V 6 bases, and 9 bases lay outside the gene matches. The CDR3 loop spans 18 amino acids. The CDR3 DNA sequence: TGCGCCAGCAGCGTAGGGACTAGCGGGGGGGCGAGGCAAGAGACCCAGTACTTC. Its translation is CASSVGTSGGARQETQYF.

The V gene is TRBV7-9, the J gene TRBJ1-1; 7 bases agree with TRBD1. The CDR3 totals 12 residues. Germline loops: CDR1 SEHNR, CDR2 FQNEAQ (reference sequence). V lost 5 bases and J lost 7; bases outside the gene matches: 4. CDR3 sequence (DNA): TGTGCCAGCAGCCCGGGACAGCTTGAAGCTTTCTTT. It is translated as CASSPGQLEAFF.

This chain links TRBV27 with TRBJ2-1; D not resolved. The CDR3 length is 14 residues. Trimming shortened V by 5 bases and J by 6 bases, and 14 bases separated the two germline ends. The V gene's germline CDR1 is MNHEY and CDR2 SMNVEV (reference sequence). Here the CDR3 reads CASSKISLGNEQFF. CDR3 sequence (DNA): TGTGCCAGCAGTAAGATCTCCCTCGGCAATGAGCAGTTCTTC.

This chain joins TRBV4-3 and TRBJ2-1; 8 bases agree with TRBD2. From germline, CDR1 is LGHNA and CDR2 YSLEER. The length of the CDR3 is 19 residues. Trimming cost V 0 bases and J 8 bases; bases outside gene matches: 18. In DNA, the CDR3 is TGCGCCAGCAGCCAAGAGAGGCCAGCGGGAGTATCCCACCCCCATGAGCAGTTCTTC. This encodes CASSQERPAGVSHPHEQFF.

The rearrangement joins TRBV4-3 to TRBJ1-6; D remains ambiguous. The CDR3 is 13 residues long. Germline V lookup: CDR1 LGHNA, CDR2 YSLEER. Trimming pared 0 bases from V and 11 bases from J, leaving 8 bases between. CDR3 bases: TGCGCCAGCAGCCAAGATTTTGGGGCACCCCTCCACTTT. Encoded protein: CASSQDFGAPLHF.

The chain recombines TRBV7-9 with TRBJ1-3; D is uncertain. This CDR3 has 13 amino acids. Germline V gene sequence: CDR1 SEHNR, CDR2 FQNEAQ (reference sequence). The V and J ends lost 5 bases and 4 bases respectively, with 9 bases between them. CDR3 nucleotide sequence: TGTGCCAGCAGCCCCTCGGCGGGAAACACCATATATTTT. Its protein product is CASSPSAGNTIYF.

In this sample, this clone turned up once. The V and J genes are TRBV10-3 and TRBJ2-2; no firm D call. Germline assignment: CDR1 ENHRY and CDR2 SYGVKD. This CDR3 is built from 15 residues. V gave up 3 bases and J gave up 1 base, with 9 bases separating them. In DNA form, the CDR3 reads TGTGCCATCAGTGACCGAGACCAGAACACCGGGGAGCTGTTTTTT. Amino acid sequence: CAISDRDQNTGELFF.

This chain joins TRBV14 and TRBJ1-3; D uncertain. The germline V gene has CDR1 SGHDN and CDR2 FVKESK. The CDR3 is made up of 15 amino acids. The V end was cut by 1 base, the J end by 0 bases, with 7 bases between. The CDR3 DNA follows: TGTGCCAGCAGCCAAGTCGGAGTCTCTGGAAACACCATATATTTT. It is translated as CASSQVGVSGNTIYF.

This clone was recorded only once. Here the CDR3 reads CASSGSEAFF. CDR3 nucleotides: TGTGCCAGCAGCGGGAGTGAAGCTTTCTTT. The V and J genes are TRBV21-1 and TRBJ1-1. TRBV21-1 counts as a pseudogene. The CDR3 has 10 amino acids.

The chain joins TRBV29-1 to TRBJ1-1; 11 bases agree with TRBD1. Germline-derived CDR1 and CDR2 are SQVTM and ANQGSEA. This CDR3 spans 15 amino acids. V was clipped by 5 bases and J by 1 base; unmatched bases: 6. The CDR3 DNA reads TGCAGCGTTCCGGACAGGGGGCTTTCGAACACTGAAGCTTTCTTT. It codes for CSVPDRGLSNTEAFF.